This T cell receptor (beta chain) was recorded in a study of cytomegalovirus exposure and HLA in healthy donors. Regarding the study as a whole: One variant, a missense change in DCLRE1C, was linked in a later analysis to TCR beta V- and J-gene trimming. What TCR beta sequences reportedly achieved was accurate prediction of HLA-A and HLA-B alleles in most subjects. Presence/absence comparisons presumed near-even sequencing depth among donors.

The CDR3 length is 16 residues. Germline CDR1 MGHDK, CDR2 SYGVNS. V was clipped by 1 base and J by 1 base, with 13 bases between them. As for this clone: Antigen unknown.

This PCR relied on a set of 60 Vbeta primers and 13 Jbeta primers. Original processing notes: Roughly 11 million of the 80 million or so unique TCR beta chains counted in a later analysis were shared. Clones were read by immunoSEQ multiplex PCR, and TCRdb kept only the in-frame ones, dropping some. Clonal size and the V and J genes are those of that table, whereas D and trimming came from the DNA. The sample includes 200,000 to 250,000 clones, about 89% of them seen just once. Material: PBMCs. The chain has TRBV25-1 and TRBJ1-2; a weak D match, TRBD1 (5 bases). This receptor was identified in a woman younger than 30 in good health and CMV-seronegative. The CDR3 region has the DNA TGTGCCAGCAGTGAATCTTGGGGCGCCCGTAACTATGGCTACACCTTC. This encodes CASSESWGARNYGYTF.